The 27 T cell receptor beta chains below were found in one sample sequenced in a study of T cells in localized non-small cell lung cancer. The data were produced by immunoSEQ multiplex PCR, yet TCRdb's version contains in-frame clones alone and is incomplete. The sample shows 25,000 to 35,000 clones, approximately 91% of them seen only once. Source: peripheral blood mononuclear cells, taken before any cancer treatment. These TCRs come from a woman aged 35 to 75 with stage III lung adenocarcinoma.

The J gene is TRBJ1-1, the V gene TRBV14; the D is unclear. The germline gives CDR1 SGHDN, CDR2 FVKESK. CDR3 length equals 14 residues. V was trimmed by 1 base and J by 1 base, leaving 7 bases between them. CDR3 amino acids: CASSQVLRNTEAFF. The DNA of the CDR3 is TGTGCCAGCAGCCAAGTACTCAGGAACACTGAAGCTTTCTTT. The full variable domain, in which reference TRBV14 and TRBJ1-1 provide the parts outside the CDR3, is EAGVTQFPSHSVIEKGQTVTLRCDPISGHDNLYWYRRVMGKEIKFLLHFVKESKQDESGMPNNRFLAERTGGTYSTLKVQPAELEDSGVYFCASSQVLRNTEAFFGQGTRLTVV.

This chain joins TRBV4-3 and TRBJ2-1, with a possible D match to TRBD2 (5 bases). Per the germline V gene, CDR1 is LGHNA and CDR2 is YSLEER. The length of the CDR3 is 17 residues. The germline V and J ends were trimmed by 1 base and 1 base, with 14 bases remaining between them. CDR3 sequence (DNA): TGCGCCAGCAGCCAAGGGCGGGTAGTAAGTTCCTACAATGAGCAGTTCTTC. Translating gives CASSQGRVVSSYNEQFF.

The gene calls are TRBV2 and TRBJ1-6; D is undetermined. The germline V and J ends were trimmed by 9 bases and 7 bases, with 10 bases remaining between them. The V gene's germline CDR1 is SNHLY and CDR2 FYNNEI. The CDR3 extends over 12 amino acids. The CDR3, as DNA: TGTGCCAGGCGACAAACAAATTCACCCCTCCACTTT. It is translated as CARRQTNSPLHF.

The chain has TRBV2 and TRBJ1-1; 7 nucleotides align to TRBD1. The germline V gene encodes CDR1 SNHLY and CDR2 FYNNEI. The CDR3 length is 13 residues. With 4 bases clipped from V and 10 bases from J, the junction kept 9 bases outside the gene matches. CDR3 residues: CASSGGGGGRAFF. The CDR3 DNA follows: TGTGCCAGCAGTGGAGGGGGAGGGGGCAGAGCTTTCTTT.

This clone is medium-sized. This chain joins TRBV6-4 and TRBJ2-3; D may be TRBD2 (7 bases). The length of the CDR3 is 14 residues. Trimming pared 3 bases from V and 5 bases from J, leaving 12 bases between. CDR1 and CDR2 from the germline V gene are MRHNA and SNTAGT. CDR3 in amino acids: CASSEGGPGDTQYF. As DNA, the CDR3 is TGTGCCAGCAGTGAGGGGGGGCCCGGAGATACGCAGTATTTT.

The V call is TRBV18, the J call TRBJ2-3; D assignment may be TRBD1 or TRBD2 (5 bases each). The CDR3 covers 17 residues. CDR1 KGHSH and CDR2 LQKENI come from the germline V gene. Trimming left V 3 bases short and J 0 bases short, with 16 bases between. CDR3 region: CASSPWDRRTSTDTQYF. The CDR3 DNA reads TGTGCCAGCTCACCCTGGGACCGTCGGACTAGCACAGATACGCAGTATTTT.

The chain recombines TRBV7-2 with TRBJ1-1, with D maybe TRBD1 (6 bases). The CDR3 is made up of 13 amino acids. CDR1 is SGHTA, CDR2 FQGNSA, per germline. V lost 5 bases and J lost 3, with 10 bases in between. The CDR3 bases are TGTGCCAGCAGCCGAAACAGGGACACTGAAGCTTTCTTT. This gives the protein CASSRNRDTEAFF. The full variable domain, rest sourced from reference TRBV7-2 and TRBJ1-1, is GAGVSQSPSNKVTEKGKDVELRCDPISGHTALYWYRQSLGQGLEFLIYFQGNSAPDKSGLPSDRFSAERTGGSVSTLTIQRTQQEDSAVYLCASSRNRDTEAFFGQGTRLTVV.

The chain links TRBV27 to TRBJ2-5; D might be TRBD1 (6 bases). This CDR3 comprises 16 residues. Germline-derived CDR1 and CDR2 are MNHEY and SMNVEV (reference sequence). V lost 0 bases, J lost 5 bases, and 16 bases lay in between. CDR3 nucleotides: TGTGCCAGCAGTTTATCTTTGGGGGCGCTCAGGGAGACCCAGTACTTC. As protein: CASSLSLGALRETQYF.

This rearrangement joins TRBV2 to TRBJ2-7; D remains unclear. Germline values: CDR1 SNHLY, CDR2 FYNNEI. This CDR3 region has 14 residues. V lost 7 bases and J 2 bases, leaving 15 bases between the germline ends. In DNA form, the CDR3 reads TGTGCCAGCAACATCGAGGACCGAGCCTACGAGCAGTACTTC. This encodes CASNIEDRAYEQYF.

The chain employs TRBV11-3 and TRBJ2-5; the D gene is possibly TRBD2 (5 bases). With 4 bases removed from V and 4 bases from J, the gap between germline ends came to 13 bases. The V gene's germline CDR1 is SGHNT and CDR2 YENEEA. This CDR3 has 14 residues. The CDR3 DNA reads TGTGCCAGCAGCTCCCCGGCTAGCAGAGAGACCCAGTACTTC. It translates to CASSSPASRETQYF.

The V gene is TRBV6-6, the J gene TRBJ1-2, with 7 bases aligning to TRBD1. There are 16 residues in the CDR3. Germline values: CDR1 MNHNY, CDR2 SVGAGI (reference sequence). V dropped 6 bases and J dropped 5; count of bases not matched to a gene: 15. CDR3 bases: TGTGCCAGCAGCGTAGATTCGGACAGGACGTGGTATGGCTACACCTTC. It encodes CASSVDSDRTWYGYTF.

The J gene is TRBJ2-2, the V gene TRBV28, with 7 bases fitting TRBD1. The CDR3 loop spans 15 amino acids. Trimming removed 5 bases from V and 5 bases from J; junction bases left unmatched: 8. Germline V gives CDR1 MDHEN, CDR2 SYDVKM. The CDR3 spells CASSQGDSLTGELFF. The CDR3 coding sequence is TGTGCCAGCAGTCAGGGGGACAGCCTAACCGGGGAGCTGTTTTTT.

The CDR3 region has the DNA TGTGCCAGCAGCCAAGTCTGGTACGAGCAGTACTTC. It is translated as CASSQVWYEQYF. The chain combines TRBV14 with TRBJ2-7; D not certain. Trimming pared 1 base from V and 4 bases from J, leaving 5 bases between. CDR1 SGHDN and CDR2 FVKESK come from the germline V gene. The CDR3 runs 12 residues.

Here the CDR3 DNA reads TGTGCCAGCAGCGTAGCTTCTGGCAGGGGGAACACAGATACGCAGTATTTT. This encodes CASSVASGRGNTDTQYF. J is TRBJ2-3 and V is TRBV9, with 7 bases lining up with TRBD1. The J segment lost 2 bases and the V segment lost 0 bases, leaving 9 bases of the junction unmatched. Germline assignment: CDR1 SGDLS and CDR2 YYNGEE. This CDR3 region has 17 residues.

The rearrangement joins TRBV7-8 to TRBJ1-4, with 7 bases matching TRBD1. The germline V gene encodes CDR1 SGHVS and CDR2 FQNEAQ. The CDR3 is 13 amino acids. Germline trimming cut 5 bases from V and 15 bases from J; bases unmatched to any gene: 12. Here the CDR3 reads CASSQGWGQTLFF. In DNA form, the CDR3 reads TGTGCCAGCAGCCAAGGGTGGGGACAGACATTGTTTTTT. Variable domain in full (rest from reference TRBV7-8 and TRBJ1-4): GAGVSQSPRYKVAKRGQDVALRCDPISGHVSLFWYQQALGQGPEFLTYFQNEAQLDKSGLPSDRFFAERPEGSVSTLKIQRTQQEDSAVYLCASSQGWGQTLFFGSGTQLSVL.

CDR3 sequence: CASSLTGGRVYGYTF. In nucleotides, the CDR3 is TGTGCCAGCAGCCTCACAGGGGGCAGGGTTTATGGCTACACCTTC. V is TRBV7-2 and J is TRBJ1-2; 9 bases agree with TRBD1. The V gene's germline CDR1 is SGHTA and CDR2 FQGNSA. This CDR3 has 15 residues. J gave up 5 bases and V 5 bases, and 9 bases lay outside the gene matches.

J is TRBJ1-2 and V is TRBV4-3, with 7 bases matching TRBD1. V was clipped by 3 bases and J by 4 bases; unmatched bases: 5. CDR1 and CDR2 (germline): LGHNA, YSLEER. The CDR3 loop spans 14 amino acids. CDR3 DNA sequence: TGCGCCAGCAGCCAGCACAGGGGAGCCTATGGCTACACCTTC. Protein: CASSQHRGAYGYTF.

V and J are TRBV7-9 and TRBJ2-7; TRBD1 matches 7 bases. Unmatched junction bases numbered 5, after V lost 1 base and J lost 5 bases. CDR1 is SEHNR, CDR2 FQNEAQ, per germline (reference sequence). This CDR3 region has 14 residues. The CDR3 nucleotides read TGTGCCAGCAGCTTAGAGGACAGGTACCACGAGCAGTACTTC. Amino acids: CASSLEDRYHEQYF.

The chain has TRBV7-2 and TRBJ2-2, with 9 positions matching TRBD2. The CDR3 spans 14 residues. The ends lost 4 bases at V and 7 bases at J; junction bases unmatched: 4. Germline V gene data show CDR1 as SGHTA and CDR2 as FQGNSA. CDR3 region: CASSYQRGDGELFF. In DNA form, the CDR3 reads TGTGCCAGCAGCTACCAGCGGGGGGACGGGGAGCTGTTTTTT.

V gene TRBV9 combines with J gene TRBJ2-6, with 10 positions matching TRBD1. The CDR3 length is 17 residues. Germline trimming cut 3 bases from V and 3 bases from J; bases unmatched to any gene: 6. Germline V gives CDR1 SGDLS, CDR2 YYNGEE. The CDR3 here is CASSEGQGRGGANVLTF. CDR3 DNA: TGTGCCAGCAGCGAGGGACAGGGGAGGGGTGGGGCCAACGTCCTGACTTTC.

The rearrangement links TRBV13 to TRBJ2-2, with D tentatively TRBD2 (7 bases). This CDR3 region has 18 residues. The V gene's germline CDR1 is PRHDT and CDR2 FYEKMQ (reference sequence). The V and J ends lost 0 bases and 4 bases respectively, with 18 bases between them. CDR3: CASSLGRAGALITGELFF. The DNA for the CDR3 is TGTGCCAGCAGCTTAGGCCGTGCGGGGGCGCTTATCACCGGGGAGCTGTTTTTT. The full variable domain, rest sourced from reference TRBV13 and TRBJ2-2, is AAGVIQSPRHLIKEKRETATLKCYPIPRHDTVYWYQQGPGQDPQFLISFYEKMQSDKGSIPDRFSAQQFSDYHSELNMSSLELGDSALYFCASSLGRAGALITGELFFGEGSRLTVL.

This chain connects TRBV19 to TRBJ1-5; D unresolved. The germline V gene has CDR1 LNHDA and CDR2 SQIVND (reference sequence). The CDR3 spans 15 residues. V was shortened by 4 bases and J by 3 bases, with 13 bases between the two germline ends. The CDR3 nucleotides read TGTGCCAGTAGTAATCCCGACGGTTTCAATCAGCCCCAGCATTTT. Translation: CASSNPDGFNQPQHF.

This rearrangement joins TRBV6-4 to TRBJ2-5, with 8 bases aligning to TRBD1. J lost 2 bases, V lost 6 bases, and 5 bases had no gene match. The CDR3 extends over 14 amino acids. From germline, CDR1 is MRHNA and CDR2 SNTAGT. CDR3 bases: TGTGCCAGCAGCCAAGACAGGGGTCAAGAGACCCAGTACTTC. Residues: CASSQDRGQETQYF.

The genes are TRBV11-2 and TRBJ1-2; D unclear. The length of the CDR3 is 11 residues. Germline V gene data show CDR1 as SGHAT and CDR2 as FQNNGV. V dropped 4 bases and J dropped 8 bases, with 8 bases sitting between them. CDR3 protein: CASSSLWGYTF. CDR3 bases: TGTGCCAGCAGCTCCCTTTGGGGCTACACCTTC.

This chain links TRBV6-5 with TRBJ1-5, with 9 bases matching TRBD1. J was trimmed by 10 bases and V by 6 bases; bases with no gene match: 10. There are 14 residues in the CDR3. Germline V lookup: CDR1 MNHEY, CDR2 SVGAGI. The CDR3 bases are TGTGCCAGCAGCCGAGGGACAGGGATCGGACCCCAGCATTTT. This encodes CASSRGTGIGPQHF.

This clone was picked up a small number of times. The gene calls are TRBV2 and TRBJ2-7; 9 bases match TRBD2. The CDR3 has 13 amino acids. Germline V gene data show CDR1 as SNHLY and CDR2 as FYNNEI. V lost 3 bases, J lost 6 bases, and 3 bases stayed unmatched. CDR3 protein: CASSDRTSVEQYF. CDR3 DNA: TGTGCCAGCAGTGACAGGACTAGCGTCGAGCAGTACTTC.

The chain recombines TRBV2 with TRBJ1-5; D uncertain. The CDR3 consists of 14 residues. Trimming shortened V by 1 base and J by 2 bases, and 6 bases separated the two germline ends. Germline CDR1 SNHLY, CDR2 FYNNEI. The CDR3 sequence: CASSEGHGNQPQHF. Written as DNA, the CDR3 is TGTGCCAGCAGTGAAGGACACGGCAATCAGCCCCAGCATTTT.